This T cell receptor (beta chain) was sequenced during a study of cytomegalovirus exposure and HLA in healthy donors. About this clone: Its antigen is unidentified.

Primers: 60 Vbeta forward and 13 Jbeta reverse. Libraries were prepared by immunoSEQ multiplex PCR; TCRdb keeps only in-frame clonotypes and omits some of them. The sample's table shows about 190,000 clones. V gave up 5 bases and J gave up 3 bases, with 15 bases separating them. CDR1 and CDR2 (germline): ENHRY, SYGVKD. CDR3 size: 15 residues. The study, taken as a whole, reports: A missense DCLRE1C variant was associated with V- and J-gene trimming of TCR beta chains in a later analysis, and an independent cohort replicated the association. In vitro confirmation showed a few CMV-associated chains to be CMV antigen specific.

This receptor was obtained from a woman in her 30s in good health and CMV-seropositive. The chain couples TRBV10-3 to TRBJ2-3; D perhaps matches TRBD2 (5 bases). The sequencing input was PBMCs. CDR3 amino acids: CAISFREGSTDTQYF. The CDR3 bases are TGTGCCATCAGTTTCCGGGAAGGGAGTACAGATACGCAGTATTTT.